A single sample is the source of the 5 T cell receptor beta chains below, sequenced in a study of T cells after yellow fever vaccination. TCRdb fed the 5' RACE reads into MiXCR, producing one record per CDR3 protein. The profile shows 150,000 to 200,000 distinct CDR3 sequences, roughly 6.4% of them singletons. The sequences come from CD4+ T cells sorted from PBMCs, collected on the day of the first yellow fever vaccination. Receptor source: a man aged 18 to 30 who received the YFV17D yellow fever vaccine.

In its sample, this clonotype was seen many times. The chain is built from TRBV5-1 and TRBJ2-3, with a possible D match to TRBD1 (5 bases). Germline CDR1 and CDR2: SGHRS and YFSETQ. CDR3 size: 14 residues. V dropped 4 bases and J dropped 4 bases, with 13 bases sitting between them. DNA of the CDR3: TGCGCCAGCAGCCGCACAGGAATTCCAGATACGCAGTATTTT. As protein: CASSRTGIPDTQYF.

This clonotype was seen many times. The chain has TRBV5-1 and TRBJ2-7; 9 bases line up with TRBD2. The CDR3 has 14 amino acids. In germline, CDR1 is SGHRS, CDR2 YFSETQ. The V and J ends lost 5 bases and 5 bases, in that order; junction bases with no gene match: 8. The CDR3 coding sequence is TGCGCCAGCAGGCAGCGGGGGGTAAACAACGAGCAGTACGTC. It codes for CASRQRGVNNEQYV.

V usage is TRBV6-4 and J usage is TRBJ2-1; the match to TRBD1 covers 10 bases. With V trimmed by 5 bases and J by 7 bases, 5 bases remained unmatched. Germline-derived CDR1 and CDR2 are MRHNA and SNTAGT. The CDR3 covers 14 residues. The CDR3: CASSLDRGSNEQFF. The CDR3 DNA reads TGTGCCAGCAGTCTGGACAGGGGGTCAAATGAGCAGTTCTTC.

This clonotype appeared a few times. The genes are TRBV12-3 or TRBV12-4 and TRBJ2-1; 8 bases agree with TRBD2. This CDR3 is built from 16 residues. V lost 5 bases, J lost 8 bases, and 14 bases stayed unmatched. The CDR3 region has the DNA TGTGCCAGCAGTCCCAACCTCGGCGGGGGGCTAGATGAGCAGTTCTTC. Protein: CASSPNLGGGLDEQFF.

The chain carries TRBV7-2 and TRBJ2-3, with no clear D. The CDR3 covers 13 residues. Germline V gene lookup returns CDR1 SGHTA and CDR2 FQGNSA. V shed 6 bases and J shed 2 bases, with 9 bases lying between them. The CDR3 nucleotides read TGTGCCAGCAGGGGTCTTTTCACAGATACGCAGTATTTT. It codes for CASRGLFTDTQYF.